The 28 T cell receptor beta chains reported below all come from one sample, sequenced in a study of CD8 T cells in ankylosing spondylitis. TCRdb ran MiXCR on the 5' RACE reads and lists one entry per CDR3 protein. The repertoire has just over 350,000 distinct CDR3 sequences, approximately 20% of them found once; the top ten carry roughly 14%. The sequencing input was blood, either unsorted or a sorted T cell fraction (not recorded which). The receptor set was obtained from a male donor with ankylosing spondylitis or in good health (not recorded which).

This clonotype was found a few times. Compared with germline, one end of the junction differs, possibly owing to a read error. The chain couples TRBV20-1 to TRBJ2-7; TRBD1 matches at 7 bases. This CDR3 region has 14 residues. The germline V gene has CDR1 DFQATT and CDR2 SNEGSKA (reference sequence). The chain's CDR3 is CSARDDRESFEQYF. CDR3 DNA sequence: TGCAGTGCTAGAGATGACAGGGAGTCCTTCGAGCAGTACTTC.

The V gene is TRBV11-2, the J gene TRBJ2-1; perhaps TRBD2 as D (6 bases). The V gene's germline CDR1 is SGHAT and CDR2 FQNNGV. The CDR3 consists of 15 residues. The V and J ends lost 7 bases and 0 bases respectively, with 13 bases between them. CDR3 nucleotides: TGTGCCAGCAACGTCGGACTATACTCCTACAATGAGCAGTTCTTC. The encoded protein is CASNVGLYSYNEQFF.

This chain joins TRBV7-9 and TRBJ2-2; weak D call: TRBD1 (5 bases). V lost 6 bases and J 1 base, leaving 18 bases between the germline ends. The germline V gene has CDR1 SEHNR and CDR2 FQNEAQ (reference sequence). This CDR3 is built from 17 residues. CDR3 residues: CASSYEKGARNTGELFF. CDR3 nucleotide sequence: TGTGCCAGCAGTTATGAAAAAGGGGCTCGGAACACCGGGGAGCTGTTTTTT.

CDR3 loop: CASSDELPLTGEGGELFF. DNA of the CDR3: TGTGCCAGCAGCGATGAACTACCGTTGACAGGGGAGGGCGGGGAGCTGTTTTTT. The chain carries TRBV11-2 and TRBJ2-2, with a possible D match to TRBD1 (8 bases). Germline V gene data show CDR1 as SGHAT and CDR2 as FQNNGV. The CDR3 is made up of 18 amino acids. The germline V and J ends were trimmed by 5 bases and 7 bases, with 26 bases remaining between them.

The chain couples TRBV29-1 to TRBJ2-7, with 7 bases identical to TRBD1. Germline CDR1 reads SQVTM; CDR2 reads ANQGSEA. The trim removed 7 bases at V and 4 bases at J, leaving 10 bases unmatched. This CDR3 spans 13 amino acids. CDR3: CSALTGVAYEQYF. The CDR3 DNA reads TGCAGCGCATTAACAGGGGTCGCGTACGAGCAGTACTTC.

This clonotype was observed a handful of times. The J gene is TRBJ2-7, the V gene TRBV7-6; possibly TRBD1 or TRBD2 for D (6 bases each). With 8 bases removed from V and 4 bases from J, the gap between germline ends came to 18 bases. Germline loops: CDR1 SGHVS, CDR2 FNYEAQ. The CDR3 is 14 residues long. The CDR3 loop reads CASSEGGSGYEQYF. The CDR3 nucleotides are TGTGCCAGCTCCGAGGGGGGATCCGGGTACGAGCAGTACTTC.

The count of this clonotype is one. The chain has TRBV6-1 and TRBJ2-7; the match to TRBD1 covers 7 bases. Germline V gene lookup returns CDR1 MNHNS and CDR2 SASEGT. With V trimmed by 2 bases and J by 4 bases, 8 bases remained unmatched. The CDR3 spans 15 residues. The CDR3 DNA is TGTGCCAGCAGTGAATCAGAGGGGGCTGGGTACGAGCAGTACTTC. Translating it yields CASSESEGAGYEQYF.

The chain employs TRBV5-6 and TRBJ2-7; a possible D gene is TRBD1 (5 bases). CDR1 is SGHDT and CDR2 is YYEEEE in the germline V gene. The V and J ends lost 4 bases and 4 bases respectively, with 12 bases between them. This CDR3 has 13 residues. The chain's CDR3 is CASSHRQSYEQYF. CDR3 in DNA: TGTGCCAGCAGCCACCGACAGTCTTACGAGCAGTACTTC.

This clonotype came up a few times. The chain carries TRBV5-6 and TRBJ2-7; 7 bases agree with TRBD2. The CDR3 sequence is 14 residues long. The germline V gene encodes CDR1 SGHDT and CDR2 YYEEEE. The ends lost 0 bases at V and 5 bases at J; junction bases unmatched: 5. CDR3 amino acids: CASSLVRGRDEQYF. In DNA, the CDR3 is TGTGCCAGCAGCTTGGTTCGGGGGAGGGACGAGCAGTACTTC. Supplemented by reference TRBV5-6 and TRBJ2-7, the full variable domain reads DAGVTQSPTHLIKTRGQQVTLRCSPKSGHDTVSWYQQALGQGPQFIFQYYEEEERQRGNFPDRFSGHQFPNYSSELNVNALLLGDSALYLCASSLVRGRDEQYFGPGTRLTVT.

The J gene is TRBJ1-1, the V gene TRBV29-1, with 10 bases matching TRBD1. This CDR3 is 15 amino acids long. Germline CDR1 SQVTM, CDR2 ANQGSEA. The V segment lost 6 bases and the J segment 3 bases; nucleotides outside the gene matches: 10. The CDR3 reads CSVWGTGARDTEAFF. CDR3 DNA sequence: TGCAGCGTGTGGGGGACAGGGGCCCGGGACACTGAAGCTTTCTTT.

This clonotype has just a few counts. The chain carries TRBV12-3 or TRBV12-4 and TRBJ2-7; 9 bases align to TRBD1. The V gene end was trimmed by 5 bases and the J gene end by 9 bases; junction bases not matched to a gene: 11. This CDR3 is built from 14 residues. The CDR3, as DNA: TGTGCCAGCAGTACTTGGACAGGGGAATCCGGGCAGTACTTC. Translating gives CASSTWTGESGQYF.

This clonotype was recorded only once. The genes are TRBV29-1 and TRBJ2-1; TRBD2 is a possible D gene (6 bases). The CDR3 totals 13 residues. Per the germline V gene, CDR1 is SQVTM and CDR2 is ANQGSEA. The V and J ends lost 6 bases and 7 bases respectively, with 16 bases between them. CDR3 sequence: CSVGGGIVNEQFF. For the CDR3, the DNA is TGCAGCGTAGGAGGAGGGATTGTAAATGAGCAGTTCTTC.

This sequence joins TRBV12-3 or TRBV12-4 and TRBJ2-7, with 9 nucleotides matching TRBD1. CDR3 length: 14 residues. V was pared by 7 bases and J by 3 bases, with 7 bases of the junction left unmatched. CDR3 DNA: TGTGCCAGCACCCCTAGGGACAGGGTCTACGAGCAGTACTTC. As protein: CASTPRDRVYEQYF.

The rearrangement uses TRBV7-9 and TRBJ2-2; 7 bases are a match to TRBD1. The CDR3 runs to 14 residues. CDR1 and CDR2 from the germline V gene are SEHNR and FQNEAQ (reference sequence). V lost 6 bases to trimming and J lost 5 bases; unmatched junction nucleotides: 6. In nucleotides, the CDR3 is TGTGCCAGCAGTCAACAGGGGTCGACCGGGGAGCTGTTTTTT. Residues: CASSQQGSTGELFF.

This sequence joins TRBV29-1 and TRBJ2-3; D remains unclear. CDR3 size: 12 residues. The germline V gene encodes CDR1 SQVTM and CDR2 ANQGSEA. V shed 3 bases and J shed 4 bases, with 8 bases lying between them. The CDR3 protein is CSVEGYSDTQYF. CDR3 bases: TGCAGCGTTGAGGGCTACTCAGATACGCAGTATTTT.

The genes are TRBV27 and TRBJ2-1, with D possibly called TRBD1 or TRBD2 (5 bases each). Germline CDR1 and CDR2: MNHEY and SMNVEV (reference sequence). The CDR3 sequence is 15 residues long. V was cut by 9 bases and J by 6 bases, with 21 bases left in between. The CDR3 DNA follows: TGTGCCAGTACCGGGACGGAGGAACCCATCAATGAGCAGTTCTTC. This translates into CASTGTEEPINEQFF.

This clonotype was counted ten times or more. The rearrangement joins TRBV27 to TRBJ2-7, with 8 bases that match TRBD1. Germline assignment: CDR1 MNHEY and CDR2 SMNVEV (reference sequence). The CDR3 consists of 14 residues. The V gene end was trimmed by 3 bases and the J gene end by 3 bases; junction bases not matched to a gene: 4. The CDR3 nucleotides are TGTGCCAGCAGTTTTGGACAGGGTTTCTACGAGCAGTACTTC. Translation gives CASSFGQGFYEQYF.

The chain employs TRBV11-2 and TRBJ2-1; D remains ambiguous. Looked up from germline, CDR1 is SGHAT and CDR2 is FQNNGV. Trimming removed 5 bases at V and 8 bases at J, with 7 bases between. The CDR3 length is 11 residues. The CDR3 protein is CASSPWDEQFF. The CDR3, as DNA: TGTGCCAGCAGCCCATGGGATGAGCAGTTCTTC. The full variable domain, its missing parts supplied by reference TRBV11-2 and TRBJ2-1, is EAGVAQSPRYKIIEKRQSVAFWCNPISGHATLYWYQQILGQGPKLLIQFQNNGVVDDSQLPKDRFSAERLKGVDSTLKIQPAKLEDSAVYLCASSPWDEQFFGPGTRLTVL.

This clonotype was seen once. V gene TRBV7-9 combines with J gene TRBJ2-7, with D tentatively TRBD1 or TRBD2 (5 bases each). The V and J ends lost 2 bases and 4 bases respectively, with 15 bases between them. Germline V gene sequence: CDR1 SEHNR, CDR2 FQNEAQ (reference sequence). This CDR3 is built from 15 residues. CDR3 coding DNA: TGTGCCAGCAGCTTACAAATTCGGGGCAGATACGAGCAGTACTTC. Translating gives CASSLQIRGRYEQYF.

This clonotype was observed a few times. This chain links TRBV20-1 with TRBJ2-2, with D perhaps TRBD1 or TRBD2 (5 bases each). The germline V gene encodes CDR1 DFQATT and CDR2 SNEGSKA (reference sequence). V dropped 0 bases and J dropped 4 bases, with 18 bases sitting between them. The CDR3 runs 17 residues. CDR3 in amino acids: CSARDLYGAPGTGELFF. DNA for the CDR3: TGCAGTGCTAGAGATCTCTACGGGGCGCCGGGCACCGGGGAGCTGTTTTTT.

The CDR3 sequence is CASSTRQGVSTNTQYF. Here the CDR3 DNA reads TGTGCCAGCAGCACCCGACAGGGAGTAAGTACAAATACGCAGTATTTT. The V gene is TRBV9, the J gene TRBJ2-3; 7 nucleotides agree with TRBD1. This CDR3 region has 16 residues. From germline, CDR1 is SGDLS and CDR2 YYNGEE. Trimming cost V 4 bases and J 7 bases; bases outside gene matches: 15.

This clonotype has only a few counts. The chain has TRBV6-1 and TRBJ2-1; 7 bases map to TRBD2. V lost 1 base, J lost 2 bases, and 2 bases stayed unmatched. The V gene's germline CDR1 is MNHNS and CDR2 SASEGT. The CDR3 has 15 residues. The CDR3 spells CASSEEAGAYNEQFF. CDR3 DNA sequence: TGTGCCAGCAGTGAAGAGGCGGGGGCCTACAATGAGCAGTTCTTC.

V is TRBV11-2 and J is TRBJ2-7; TRBD2 matches 7 bases. J was trimmed by 4 bases and V by 4 bases; bases with no gene match: 7. The CDR3 is 14 amino acids. CDR1 is SGHAT, CDR2 FQNNGV, per germline. CDR3 in amino acids: CASSSRGGRYEQYF. DNA for the CDR3: TGTGCCAGCAGCTCCCGGGGCGGGAGATACGAGCAGTACTTC.

The table lists this clonotype with a few counts. CDR3 DNA sequence: TGTGCCAGCAGTCCTAGCGGGGGGGTCGGAGATACGCAGTATTTT. Translating it yields CASSPSGGVGDTQYF. The chain recombines TRBV12-3 or TRBV12-4 with TRBJ2-3, with 12 bases lining up with TRBD2. The CDR3 consists of 15 residues. V lost 5 bases, J lost 5 bases, and 5 bases stayed unmatched.

The CDR3: CASTSGVAGGSTDTQYF. The CDR3 nucleotides are TGTGCCAGCACGTCCGGGGTAGCGGGGGGGAGCACAGATACGCAGTATTTT. The chain joins TRBV12-3 or TRBV12-4 to TRBJ2-3; TRBD2 matches at 11 bases. The CDR3 is 17 amino acids. V trimming: 7 bases; J trimming: 0 bases; junction bases outside the gene matches: 9.

The chain is built from TRBV27 and TRBJ2-1; no definite D call. Germline CDR1 reads MNHEY; CDR2 reads SMNVEV (reference sequence). The V end was cut by 3 bases, the J end by 4 bases, with 7 bases between. The CDR3 has 13 residues. The CDR3 DNA sequence: TGTGCCAGCAGTTTGTCACCTTACAATGAGCAGTTCTTC. The encoded protein is CASSLSPYNEQFF.

V and J are TRBV3-1 and TRBJ1-1; D uncertain. CDR3 size: 13 residues. Trimming took 3 bases from V and 1 from J, leaving 6 bases between them. CDR1 is LGHDT, CDR2 YNNKEL, per germline (reference sequence). The CDR3 coding sequence is TGTGCCAGCAGCCACCACACGAACACTGAAGCTTTCTTT. Its translation is CASSHHTNTEAFF.

The chain has TRBV4-1 and TRBJ2-3; the D is unclear. This CDR3 is built from 14 residues. The V end was cut by 4 bases, the J end by 2 bases, with 10 bases between. In germline, CDR1 is MGHRA, CDR2 YSYEKL. The CDR3 DNA reads as TGCGCCAGCAGCCGGCTACCACACACAGATACGCAGTATTTT. Its translation: CASSRLPHTDTQYF.